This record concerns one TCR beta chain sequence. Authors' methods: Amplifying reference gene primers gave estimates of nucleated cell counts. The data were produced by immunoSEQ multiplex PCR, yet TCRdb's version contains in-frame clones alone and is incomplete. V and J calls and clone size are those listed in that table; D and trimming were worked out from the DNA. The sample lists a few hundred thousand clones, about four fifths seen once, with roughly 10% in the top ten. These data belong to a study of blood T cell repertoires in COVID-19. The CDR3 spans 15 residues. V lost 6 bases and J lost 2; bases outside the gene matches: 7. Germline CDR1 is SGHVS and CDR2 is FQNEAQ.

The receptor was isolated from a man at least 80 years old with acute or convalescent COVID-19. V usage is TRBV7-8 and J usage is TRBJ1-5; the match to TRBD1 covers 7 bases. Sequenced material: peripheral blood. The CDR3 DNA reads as TGTGCCAGCAGTGAGGGGGCGCGCGGCAATCAGCCCCAGCATTTT. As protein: CASSEGARGNQPQHF. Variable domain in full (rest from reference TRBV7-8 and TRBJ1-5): GAGVSQSPRYKVAKRGQDVALRCDPISGHVSLFWYQQALGQGPEFLTYFQNEAQLDKSGLPSDRFFAERPEGSVSTLKIQRTQQEDSAVYLCASSEGARGNQPQHFGDGTRLSIL.